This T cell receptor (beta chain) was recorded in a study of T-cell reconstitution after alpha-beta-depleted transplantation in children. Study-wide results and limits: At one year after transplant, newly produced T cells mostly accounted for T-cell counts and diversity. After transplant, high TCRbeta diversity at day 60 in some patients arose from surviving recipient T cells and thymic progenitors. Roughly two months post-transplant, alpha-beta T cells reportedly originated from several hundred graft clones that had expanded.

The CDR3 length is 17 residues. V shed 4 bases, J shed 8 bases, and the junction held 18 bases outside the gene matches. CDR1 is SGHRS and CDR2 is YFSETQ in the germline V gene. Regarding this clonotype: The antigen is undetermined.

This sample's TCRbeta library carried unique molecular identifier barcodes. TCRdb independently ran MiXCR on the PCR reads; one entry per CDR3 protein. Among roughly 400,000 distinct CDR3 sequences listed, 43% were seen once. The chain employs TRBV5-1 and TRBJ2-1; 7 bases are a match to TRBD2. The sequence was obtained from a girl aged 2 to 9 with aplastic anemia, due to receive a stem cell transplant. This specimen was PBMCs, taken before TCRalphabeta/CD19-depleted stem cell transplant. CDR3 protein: CASSPPRGTQQSDEQFF. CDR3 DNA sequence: TGCGCCAGCAGCCCGCCGCGGGGGACCCAACAATCGGATGAGCAGTTCTTC.